The text below deals with one T cell receptor beta chain. Looked up from germline, CDR1 is LNHDA and CDR2 is SQIVND (reference sequence). V lost 6 bases to trimming and J lost 10 bases; unmatched junction nucleotides: 14. The CDR3 is 16 amino acids. Within 2 weeks before study entry, exposed participants met a COVID-19 case. This entry is derived from a study of blood T cell repertoires in COVID-19. Measured with immunoSEQ multiplex PCR; TCRdb has only the in-frame clones, and not every one. This table has 250,000 or so clones, around 90% appearing once. This sequence was found in a woman aged 40 to 55 who had been exposed to COVID-19. The V and J genes are TRBV19 and TRBJ1-6; 8 bases line up with TRBD1. The sample was PBMCs or T cells enriched from blood (not recorded which). This CDR3 is CASRPKRTGWESPLHF. The CDR3 DNA follows: TGTGCCAGTAGACCCAAGAGGACAGGGTGGGAATCACCCCTCCACTTT.